This T cell receptor (beta chain) was profiled in a study of blood T cell repertoires in COVID-19. Using immunoSEQ multiplex PCR, the repertoire was profiled, and TCRdb retains in-frame clones only, with some absent. The data show about 240,000 clones, roughly 80% seen once. The CDR3 has 20 residues. The V gene lost 0 bases and the J gene lost 4 bases, with 22 bases spanning the gap. Germline CDR1 LNHDA, CDR2 SQIVND (reference sequence). The receptor was isolated from a woman aged 18-29 years with acute or convalescent COVID-19. This rearrangement joins TRBV19 to TRBJ1-6, with D maybe TRBD1 (6 bases). Sequenced input: peripheral blood. The CDR3 region has the DNA TGTGCCAGTAGTATAGATCTATATGGGACACAAGCTAGTTATAATTCACCCCTCCACTTT. Its translation is CASSIDLYGTQASYNSPLHF.